This TCR beta chain appears in the sequencing data of a study of blood T cells in healthy people across ages. Study results and caveats: The percentage of naive T cells correlated strongly with TCR beta diversity.

Worth noting for this clonotype: No antigen is known for it.

Alongside a J-beta primer mix, a sample-barcoded 5' primer served in a second PCR lasting roughly 7 to 11 cycles. In TCRdb, the 5' RACE reads were re-called with MiXCR into one record per CDR3 protein. The data show 710,000 or so distinct CDR3 sequences, with roughly 20% seen just once and approximately 20% held by the top ten. V trimming: 0 bases; J trimming: 2 bases; junction bases outside the gene matches: 3. The V gene's germline CDR1 is SGHTA and CDR2 FQGNSA. This CDR3 has 16 residues. The receptor comes from a man in his sixties or seventies in good health. The sample taken for sequencing was blood. The V gene is TRBV7-2, the J gene TRBJ2-1; TRBD2 matches at 8 bases. The CDR3 protein is CASSLAAGAAYNEQFF. The CDR3 DNA reads TGTGCCAGCAGCTTAGCAGCGGGAGCGGCCTACAATGAGCAGTTCTTC.